These 8 T cell receptor beta chains were sequenced from one sample in a study of T cell responses to AZD1222 COVID-19 vaccine. Sequencing used immunoSEQ multiplex PCR; TCRdb keeps in-frame clones, though not all of them. The sample includes about 160,000 clones, about 89% of them seen just once. The sequenced sample was peripheral blood, obtained on day 0 of AZD1222 vaccination. Receptors originate from an adult in good health.

This clone was seen just once. This chain connects TRBV11-3 to TRBJ2-7, with a possible D match to TRBD1 (5 bases). The germline V gene has CDR1 SGHNT and CDR2 YENEEA. V lost 5 bases and J 1 base, leaving 15 bases between the germline ends. The CDR3 runs to 15 residues. The CDR3 sequence: CASSQHHDSSYEQYF. The CDR3 coding sequence is TGTGCCAGCAGCCAACACCACGACAGTTCCTACGAGCAGTACTTC.

There are a few counts of this clone. This chain joins TRBV28 and TRBJ2-7; 7 nucleotides line up with TRBD1. CDR3 length equals 14 residues. J lost 2 bases, V lost 5 bases, and 6 bases had no gene match. The germline V gene has CDR1 MDHEN and CDR2 SYDVKM. In DNA form, the CDR3 reads TGTGCCAGCAGTCCACAGGGGCTGACCTACGAGCAGTACTTC. It encodes CASSPQGLTYEQYF.

The V call is TRBV6-2 or TRBV6-3, the J call TRBJ2-7, with 11 bases that match TRBD1. Germline CDR1 and CDR2: MNHEY and SVGEGT. The CDR3 has 15 residues. Losses at the gene ends were 5 bases for V and 2 bases for J; bases not matched to a gene: 5. The CDR3 nucleotides read TGTGCCAGCAGTGGGGGACAGGGGGTGGCCTACGAGCAGTACTTC. Translating it yields CASSGGQGVAYEQYF.

The CDR3, as DNA: TGTGCCAGCAGCCCGCCTGGGCTGGGAAAGGTAGTCGGCTACACCTTC. It codes for CASSPPGLGKVVGYTF. The rearrangement uses TRBV5-4 and TRBJ1-2, with D unresolved. The CDR3 runs to 16 residues. The germline gives CDR1 SGHNT, CDR2 YYREEE (reference sequence). V dropped 4 bases and J dropped 8 bases, with 24 bases sitting between them.

V is TRBV2 and J is TRBJ2-7; D uncertain. CDR1 SNHLY and CDR2 FYNNEI come from the germline V gene. This CDR3 has 17 amino acids. Trimming took off 5 bases at V and 0 bases at J, with 20 bases between the two ends. The chain's CDR3 is CASSTGPGPSGSYEQYF. The DNA of the CDR3 is TGTGCCAGCAGTACCGGCCCCGGGCCCTCCGGCTCCTACGAGCAGTACTTC. The complete variable domain, with remaining parts taken from reference TRBV2 and TRBJ2-7, reads EPEVTQTPSHQVTQMGQEVILRCVPISNHLYFYWYRQILGQKVEFLVSFYNNEISEKSEIFDDQFSVERPDGSNFTLKIRSTKLEDSAMYFCASSTGPGPSGSYEQYFGPGTRLTVT.

This clone was found once. The chain is built from TRBV11-2 and TRBJ1-1; TRBD1 matches 8 bases. V lost 3 bases to trimming and J lost 5 bases; unmatched junction nucleotides: 5. The CDR3 is made up of 14 amino acids. The V gene's germline CDR1 is SGHAT and CDR2 FQNNGV. The CDR3 DNA reads TGTGCCAGCAGCTTCCCGGACAGGGCGACTGAAGCTTTCTTT. Amino acid sequence: CASSFPDRATEAFF.

The V and J genes are TRBV7-8 and TRBJ1-3; D unclear. Germline V gene lookup returns CDR1 SGHVS and CDR2 FQNEAQ. CDR3 length equals 16 residues. Trimming left V 0 bases short and J 0 bases short, with 9 bases between. The CDR3 spells CASSLAGQNSGNTIYF. DNA for the CDR3: TGTGCCAGCAGCTTAGCAGGGCAGAACTCTGGAAACACCATATATTTT.

This rearrangement joins TRBV28 to TRBJ1-2, with 7 nucleotides matching TRBD1. The CDR3 runs to 12 residues. V lost 6 bases, J lost 5 bases, and 3 bases stayed unmatched. Germline CDR1 MDHEN, CDR2 SYDVKM. The CDR3 sequence is CASSTGEYGYTF. CDR3 in DNA: TGTGCCAGCAGCACAGGGGAATATGGCTACACCTTC.